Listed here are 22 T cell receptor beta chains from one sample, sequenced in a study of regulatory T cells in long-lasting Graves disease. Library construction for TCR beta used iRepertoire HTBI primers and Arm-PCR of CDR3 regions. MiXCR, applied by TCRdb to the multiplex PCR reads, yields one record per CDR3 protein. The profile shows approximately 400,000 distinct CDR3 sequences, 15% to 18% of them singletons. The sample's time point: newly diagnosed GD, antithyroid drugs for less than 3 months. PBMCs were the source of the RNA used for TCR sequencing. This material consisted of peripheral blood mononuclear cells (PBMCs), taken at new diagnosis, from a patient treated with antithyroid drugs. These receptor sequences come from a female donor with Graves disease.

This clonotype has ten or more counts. Here the CDR3 reads CSVDNTGELFF. DNA of the CDR3: TGCAGCGTCGATAACACCGGGGAGCTGTTTTTT. The V gene is TRBV29-1, the J gene TRBJ2-2, with no clear D. V lost 6 bases to trimming and J lost 2 bases, with 4 bases between them. The CDR3 length is 11 residues. CDR1 SQVTM and CDR2 ANQGSEA come from the germline V gene.

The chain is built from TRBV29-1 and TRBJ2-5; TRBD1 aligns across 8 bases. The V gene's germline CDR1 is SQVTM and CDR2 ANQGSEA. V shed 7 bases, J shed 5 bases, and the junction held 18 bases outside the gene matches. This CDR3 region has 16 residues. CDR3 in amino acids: CSGQGFGGNDGETQYF. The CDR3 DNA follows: TGCAGCGGACAGGGGTTCGGGGGCAATGATGGGGAGACCCAGTACTTC.

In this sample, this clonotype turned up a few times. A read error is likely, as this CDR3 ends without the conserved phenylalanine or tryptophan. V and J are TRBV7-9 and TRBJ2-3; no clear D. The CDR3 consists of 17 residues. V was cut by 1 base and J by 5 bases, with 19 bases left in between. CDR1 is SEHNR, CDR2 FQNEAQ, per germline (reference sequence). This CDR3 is CASSLVLARRLEDTQYL. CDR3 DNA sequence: TGTGCCAGCAGCTTAGTTCTGGCGCGCAGGCTAGAAGATACGCAGTATCTT.

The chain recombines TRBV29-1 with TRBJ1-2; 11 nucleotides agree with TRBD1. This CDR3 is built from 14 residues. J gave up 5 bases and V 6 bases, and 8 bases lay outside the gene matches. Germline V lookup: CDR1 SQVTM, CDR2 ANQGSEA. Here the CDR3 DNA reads TGCAGCGTAGCAGATTGGGACAGGGGGTATGGCTACACCTTC. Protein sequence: CSVADWDRGYGYTF.

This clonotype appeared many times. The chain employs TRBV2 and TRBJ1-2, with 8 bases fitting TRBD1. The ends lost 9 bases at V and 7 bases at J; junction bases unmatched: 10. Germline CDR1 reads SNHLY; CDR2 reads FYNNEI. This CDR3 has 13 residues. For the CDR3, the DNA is TGTGCCAGTCAGGACAGGGTAGAACGTGGCTACACCTTC. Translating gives CASQDRVERGYTF.

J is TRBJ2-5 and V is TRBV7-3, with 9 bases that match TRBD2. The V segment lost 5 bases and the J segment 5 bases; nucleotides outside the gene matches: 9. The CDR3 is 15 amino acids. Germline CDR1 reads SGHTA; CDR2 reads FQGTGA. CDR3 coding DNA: TGTGCCAGCAGCCCAGGAGTAGCGGGAGTGGAGACCCAGTACTTC. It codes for CASSPGVAGVETQYF. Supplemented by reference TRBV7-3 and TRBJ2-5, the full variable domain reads GAGVSQTPSNKVTEKGKYVELRCDPISGHTALYWYRQSLGQGPEFLIYFQGTGAADDSGLPNDRFFAVRPEGSVSTLKIQRTERGDSAVYLCASSPGVAGVETQYFGPGTRLLVL.

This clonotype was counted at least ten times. The CDR3 region is CASSLGPWASSGDNEQFF. CDR3 sequence (DNA): TGTGCCAGCAGCTTGGGTCCTTGGGCTTCTAGCGGGGACAATGAGCAGTTCTTC. The chain joins TRBV5-4 to TRBJ2-1, with 9 bases lining up with TRBD2. The trim removed 0 bases at V and 5 bases at J, leaving 12 bases unmatched. The germline V gene encodes CDR1 SGHNT and CDR2 YYREEE (reference sequence). The CDR3 runs to 18 residues. The complete variable domain, with remaining parts taken from reference TRBV5-4 and TRBJ2-1, reads ETGVTQSPTHLIKTRGQQVTLRCSSQSGHNTVSWYQQALGQGPQFIFQYYREEENGRGNFPPRFSGLQFPNYSSELNVNALELDDSALYLCASSLGPWASSGDNEQFFGPGTRLTVL.

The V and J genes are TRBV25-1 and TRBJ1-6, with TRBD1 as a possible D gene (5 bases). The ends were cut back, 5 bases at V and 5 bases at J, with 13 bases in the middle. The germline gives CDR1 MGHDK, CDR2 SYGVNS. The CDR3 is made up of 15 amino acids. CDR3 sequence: CASSQAGTHNSPLHF. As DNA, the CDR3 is TGTGCCAGCAGTCAGGCCGGGACGCATAATTCACCCCTCCACTTT.

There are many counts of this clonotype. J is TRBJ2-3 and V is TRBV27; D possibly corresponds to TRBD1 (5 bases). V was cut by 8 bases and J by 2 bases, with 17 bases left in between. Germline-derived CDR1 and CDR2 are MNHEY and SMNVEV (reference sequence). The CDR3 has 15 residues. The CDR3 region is CASGPVYRPTDTQYF. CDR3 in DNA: TGTGCCAGCGGGCCAGTTTACAGGCCCACAGATACGCAGTATTTT.

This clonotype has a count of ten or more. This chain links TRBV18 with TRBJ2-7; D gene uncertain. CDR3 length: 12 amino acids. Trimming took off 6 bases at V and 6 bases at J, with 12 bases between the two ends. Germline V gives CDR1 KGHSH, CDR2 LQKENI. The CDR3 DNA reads TGTGCCAGCTCCTTTATACAGCTCGAGCAGTACTTC. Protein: CASSFIQLEQYF.

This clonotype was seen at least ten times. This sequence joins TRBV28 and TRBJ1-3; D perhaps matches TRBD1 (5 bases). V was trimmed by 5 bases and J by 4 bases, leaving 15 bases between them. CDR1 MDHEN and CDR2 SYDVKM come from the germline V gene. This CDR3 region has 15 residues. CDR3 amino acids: CASSRTAGPGNTIYF. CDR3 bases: TGTGCCAGCAGTCGGACGGCGGGGCCGGGAAACACCATATATTTT.

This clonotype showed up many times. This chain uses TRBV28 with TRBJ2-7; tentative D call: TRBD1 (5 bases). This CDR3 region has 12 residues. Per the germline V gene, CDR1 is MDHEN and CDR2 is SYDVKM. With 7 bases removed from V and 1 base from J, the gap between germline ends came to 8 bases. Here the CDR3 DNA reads TGTGCCAGCACCCCAGGGTCCTACGAGCAGTACTTC. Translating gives CASTPGSYEQYF.

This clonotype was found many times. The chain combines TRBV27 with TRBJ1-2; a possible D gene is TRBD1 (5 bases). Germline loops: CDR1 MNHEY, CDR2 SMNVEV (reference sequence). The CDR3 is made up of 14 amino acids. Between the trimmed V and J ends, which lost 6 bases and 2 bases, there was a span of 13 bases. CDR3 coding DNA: TGTGCCAGCAGCCCCGGGGGGGGGAACTATGGCTACACCTTC. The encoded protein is CASSPGGGNYGYTF.

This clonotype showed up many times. CDR3 sequence reads: CASSLVGGEGNQPQHF. Here the CDR3 DNA reads TGTGCCAGCAGCTTAGTAGGTGGAGAGGGCAATCAGCCCCAGCATTTT. This chain joins TRBV7-2 and TRBJ1-5; D ambiguous. The CDR3 spans 16 residues. V was shortened by 1 base and J by 2 bases, with 12 bases between the two germline ends. Germline assignment: CDR1 SGHTA and CDR2 FQGNSA.

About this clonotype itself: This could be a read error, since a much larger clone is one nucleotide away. The DNA for the CDR3 is TGTGCCAGCAGAAACCCTTGGGACCAAAATAGGGAGATGAGCACTGAAGCTTTCTTT. Its translation: CASRNPWDQNREMSTEAFF. This chain uses TRBV6-2 or TRBV6-3 with TRBJ1-1; a weak D match, TRBD1 (5 bases). The CDR3 loop spans 19 amino acids. Trimming cost V 6 bases and J 4 bases, with 30 bases left between them. Germline V gene lookup returns CDR1 MNHEY and CDR2 SVGEGT.

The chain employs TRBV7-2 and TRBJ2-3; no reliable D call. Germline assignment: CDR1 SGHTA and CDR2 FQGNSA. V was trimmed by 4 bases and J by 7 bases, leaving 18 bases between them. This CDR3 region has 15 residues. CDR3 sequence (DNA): TGTGCCAGCAGCTCCAACCGGCCCTACTGCTATACGCAGTATTTT. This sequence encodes CASSSNRPYCYTQYF. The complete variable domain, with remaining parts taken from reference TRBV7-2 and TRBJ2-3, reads GAGVSQSPSNKVTEKGKDVELRCDPISGHTALYWYRQSLGQGLEFLIYFQGNSAPDKSGLPSDRFSAERTGGSVSTLTIQRTQQEDSAVYLCASSSNRPYCYTQYFGPGTRLTVL.

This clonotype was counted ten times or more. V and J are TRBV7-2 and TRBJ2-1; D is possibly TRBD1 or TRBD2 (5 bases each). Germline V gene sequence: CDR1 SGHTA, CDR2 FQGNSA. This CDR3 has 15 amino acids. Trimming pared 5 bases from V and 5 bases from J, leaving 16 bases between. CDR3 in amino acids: CASSPPNKGHNEQFF. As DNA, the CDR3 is TGTGCCAGCAGCCCTCCGAACAAGGGACACAATGAGCAGTTCTTC.

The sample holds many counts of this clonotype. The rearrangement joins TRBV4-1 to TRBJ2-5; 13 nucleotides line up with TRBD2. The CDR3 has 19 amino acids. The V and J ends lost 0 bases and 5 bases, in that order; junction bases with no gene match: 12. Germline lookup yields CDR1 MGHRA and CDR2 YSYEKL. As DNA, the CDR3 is TGCGCCAGCAGCCAAGATAGGGGACTAGCGGGATTATCGTGGGAGACCCAGTACTTC. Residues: CASSQDRGLAGLSWETQYF.

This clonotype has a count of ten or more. The CDR3 reads CASSLWDFYEQYF. Written as DNA, the CDR3 is TGTGCCAGCAGCTTGTGGGATTTCTACGAGCAGTACTTC. This chain uses TRBV7-8 with TRBJ2-7, with no clear D. From germline, CDR1 is SGHVS and CDR2 FQNEAQ. This CDR3 comprises 13 residues. The V end lost 3 bases, the J end lost 3 bases, and 9 bases lay between the germline ends.

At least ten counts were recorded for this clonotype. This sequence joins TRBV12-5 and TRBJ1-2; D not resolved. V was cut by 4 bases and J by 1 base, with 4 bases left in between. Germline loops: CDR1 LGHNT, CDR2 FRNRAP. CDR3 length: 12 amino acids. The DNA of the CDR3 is TGTGCTAGTGGTTATGTTAACTATGGCTACACCTTC. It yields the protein CASGYVNYGYTF.

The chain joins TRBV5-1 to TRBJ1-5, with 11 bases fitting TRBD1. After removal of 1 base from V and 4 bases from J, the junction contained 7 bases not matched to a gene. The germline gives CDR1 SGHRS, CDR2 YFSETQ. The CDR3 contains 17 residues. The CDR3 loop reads CASSLSRTGGANQPQHF. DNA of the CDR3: TGCGCCAGCAGCTTGAGTAGGACAGGGGGCGCGAATCAGCCCCAGCATTTT. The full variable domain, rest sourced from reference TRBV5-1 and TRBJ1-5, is KAGVTQTPRYLIKTRGQQVTLSCSPISGHRSVSWYQQTPGQGLQFLFEYFSETQRNKGNFPGRFSGRQFSNSRSEMNVSTLELGDSALYLCASSLSRTGGANQPQHFGDGTRLSIL.

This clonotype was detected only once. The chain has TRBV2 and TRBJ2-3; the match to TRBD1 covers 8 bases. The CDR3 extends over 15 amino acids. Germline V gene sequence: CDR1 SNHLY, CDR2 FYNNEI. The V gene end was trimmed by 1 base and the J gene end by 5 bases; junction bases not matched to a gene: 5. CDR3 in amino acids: CASSEDSQGVDTQYF. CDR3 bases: TGTGCCAGCAGTGAAGATTCACAGGGGGTAGATACGCAGTATTTT.